The next 13 T cell receptor beta chains were all read from a single sample in a study of blood T cells in healthy people across ages. A second PCR of 7 to 11 cycles used a sample-barcoded 5' primer and a J-beta primer mix. A single record per CDR3 protein comes from TCRdb applying MiXCR to the 5' RACE reads. The sample holds 1.5 million to 2 million distinct CDR3 sequences, roughly 27% seen once. Sample: blood. Every receptor here comes from a woman younger than 45 in good health.

This clonotype was seen at least ten times. The rearrangement links TRBV5-5 to TRBJ1-2; a possible D gene is TRBD1 (6 bases). Trimming took off 2 bases at V and 5 bases at J, with 13 bases between the two ends. Germline V CDR1 and CDR2: SGHKS, YYEKEE (reference sequence). The CDR3 is made up of 14 amino acids. CDR3 protein: CASSFSGGPYGYTF. CDR3 nucleotides: TGTGCCAGCAGCTTTAGCGGGGGGCCATATGGCTACACCTTC.

In its sample, this clonotype was seen a few times. The rearrangement joins TRBV20-1 to TRBJ1-4; no clear D gene. Germline values: CDR1 DFQATT, CDR2 SNEGSKA (reference sequence). V lost 5 bases, J lost 4 bases, and 8 bases lay in between. The CDR3 is 12 residues long. CDR3 coding DNA: TGCAGTGCTGGCAGGAATAATGAAAAACTGTTTTTT. This sequence encodes CSAGRNNEKLFF.

This clonotype was observed at least ten times. The chain employs TRBV5-1 and TRBJ2-1; 8 bases agree with TRBD1. The CDR3 consists of 14 residues. The V gene end was trimmed by 4 bases and the J gene end by 8 bases; junction bases not matched to a gene: 8. The germline CDR1 and CDR2 sequences are SGHRS and YFSETQ. CDR3 region: CASSPRQGMDEQFF. As DNA, the CDR3 is TGCGCCAGCAGCCCACGACAGGGGATGGATGAGCAGTTCTTC.

This clonotype was seen repeatedly, ten times or more. The rearrangement links TRBV3-1 to TRBJ2-7, with D perhaps TRBD1 (6 bases). V lost 8 bases and J lost 0, with 11 bases in between. This CDR3 region has 13 residues. CDR1 and CDR2 (germline): LGHDT, YNNKEL (reference sequence). The CDR3 protein is CASLTGSSYEQYF. CDR3 bases: TGTGCCAGCCTTACAGGGTCCTCCTACGAGCAGTACTTC.

The sample holds many counts of this clonotype. This chain connects TRBV7-8 to TRBJ2-4, with D possibly called TRBD1 or TRBD2 (6 bases each). The CDR3 totals 16 residues. Germline lookup yields CDR1 SGHVS and CDR2 FQNEAQ. V lost 3 bases and J 0 bases, leaving 12 bases between the germline ends. The CDR3 DNA reads as TGTGCCAGCAGCTTCCGGGGGCGCAGAGCCAAAAACATTCAGTACTTC. This translates into CASSFRGRRAKNIQYF.

This clonotype was recorded a few times. The genes are TRBV6-5 and TRBJ1-2; D not certain. The V gene's germline CDR1 is MNHEY and CDR2 SVGAGI. V was pared by 6 bases and J by 0 bases, with 8 bases between. The CDR3 consists of 13 residues. The CDR3 DNA reads TGTGCCAGCAGCAAACAAACTAACTATGGCTACACCTTC. Residues: CASSKQTNYGYTF.

CDR3 sequence reads: CASSWGTVGNTIYF. CDR3 in DNA: TGTGCCAGCAGCTGGGGGACAGTCGGAAACACCATATATTTT. The chain has TRBV7-2 and TRBJ1-3; 7 bases are shared with TRBD1. Germline lookup yields CDR1 SGHTA and CDR2 FQGNSA. The V gene end was trimmed by 4 bases and the J gene end by 4 bases; junction bases not matched to a gene: 4. This CDR3 region has 14 residues. The full variable domain, completed using reference TRBV7-2 and TRBJ1-3, is GAGVSQSPSNKVTEKGKDVELRCDPISGHTALYWYRQSLGQGLEFLIYFQGNSAPDKSGLPSDRFSAERTGGSVSTLTIQRTQQEDSAVYLCASSWGTVGNTIYFGEGSWLTVV.

This clonotype was counted a few times. CDR3 sequence (DNA): TGTGCCAGCAGTTACTCAAGCGCGATCAATGAGCAGTTCTTC. Residues: CASSYSSAINEQFF. The chain couples TRBV6-5 to TRBJ2-1; D is unresolved. CDR3 length equals 14 residues. Germline CDR1 is MNHEY and CDR2 is SVGAGI. Between the trimmed V and J ends, which lost 0 bases and 6 bases, there was a span of 9 bases.

Regarding this clonotype: A clone one base away is much larger, so this may be a read error. The chain is built from TRBV5-5 and TRBJ2-7; no reliable D call. The CDR3 extends over 14 amino acids. Germline V gene sequence: CDR1 SGHKS, CDR2 YYEKEE (reference sequence). The CDR3 DNA is TGTGCCAGCAGCTTTGGCAGCCTAACCTACGAGCAGCACTTC. It is translated as CASSFGSLTYEQHF.

This clonotype was seen a few times. V and J are TRBV2 and TRBJ2-7; D possibly corresponds to TRBD2 (5 bases). Trimming took off 4 bases at V and 5 bases at J, with 12 bases between the two ends. The CDR3 sequence is 13 residues long. Germline V CDR1 and CDR2: SNHLY, FYNNEI. CDR3 nucleotides: TGTGCCAGCAGTGGGGAGACGGGTGACGAGCAGTACTTC. This translates into CASSGETGDEQYF.

The chain couples TRBV12-3 or TRBV12-4 to TRBJ1-5, with 10 bases that match TRBD1. The CDR3 spans 15 residues. The trim removed 1 base at V and 4 bases at J, leaving 1 base unmatched. CDR3 nucleotide sequence: TGTGCCAGCAGTTTAGAGGACAGGGGGAATCAGCCCCAGCATTTT. Encoded protein: CASSLEDRGNQPQHF.

The rearrangement uses TRBV7-2 and TRBJ2-5; TRBD2 matches 11 bases. Per the germline V gene, CDR1 is SGHTA and CDR2 is FQGNSA. CDR3 length: 23 residues. After removal of 0 bases from V and 5 bases from J, the junction contained 26 bases not matched to a gene. The CDR3 region is CASSLALHSSGRIFGGIQETQYF. DNA of the CDR3: TGTGCCAGCAGCTTAGCTTTACATTCTAGCGGGAGGATCTTCGGGGGAATACAGGAGACCCAGTACTTC.

This clonotype appeared a few times. One end of the junction does not line up with germline, which may come from a read error. The chain carries TRBV5-1 and TRBJ1-2, with a tentative D call TRBD1 (5 bases). This CDR3 spans 15 amino acids. CDR1 is SGHRS, CDR2 YFSETQ, per germline. CDR3: CACSLEMQGHYGYTF. DNA for the CDR3: TGCGCCTGCAGCTTGGAAATGCAGGGCCATTATGGCTACACCTTC.